This T cell receptor beta chain was captured by sequencing in a study of blood T cell repertoires in COVID-19. Study context: Donors in the United States, Italy and Spain gave samples during acute or convalescent COVID-19. The cDNA or gDNA used as material had been derived from T cells, B-cell-depleted T cells, or PBMCs.

Trimming cost V 8 bases and J 0 bases, with 20 bases left between them. Germline assignment: CDR1 SQVTM and CDR2 ANQGSEA. The CDR3 is 16 residues long. Original methodology: The authors estimated nucleated cell counts from reference gene primer amplification. Some clones are missing from TCRdb's copy, which holds only in-frame ones; the method was immunoSEQ multiplex PCR. V, J and clone size derive from that table, while D and trimming were established from the DNA sequence. Of roughly 80,000 clones listed, approximately 88% were seen once; the top ten hold 5.8%. The chain carries TRBV29-1 and TRBJ2-1; TRBD1 is a possible D gene (6 bases). Sequencing was performed on peripheral blood. This TCR was recovered from a man in his fifties with active COVID-19. The CDR3 spells CSFSLPGTPSYNEQFF. The CDR3 bases are TGCAGCTTCTCCCTCCCCGGGACACCCTCCTACAATGAGCAGTTCTTC.